The 24 T cell receptor beta chains presented below share a single source sample, sequenced in a study of OX40 agonist ivuxolimab in advanced cancers. Here immunoSEQ multiplex PCR was the method, and the copy in TCRdb shows in-frame clones only, minus some. The sample includes about 92,000 clones, approximately 90% of them seen just once. This sample comprised CD4+ or CD8+ T cells sorted from blood, obtained in a trial of the OX40 agonist ivuxolimab. These receptors all stem from an adult with an advanced solid tumor such as melanoma, head and neck, liver or kidney cancer.

The rearrangement links TRBV14 to TRBJ1-2, with D possibly being TRBD1 (6 bases). The CDR3 is 15 amino acids. The germline CDR1 and CDR2 sequences are SGHDN and FVKESK. Trimming shortened V by 1 base and J by 8 bases, and 17 bases separated the two germline ends. CDR3 coding DNA: TGTGCCAGCAGCCAAGGCATTGTCGCAGGGGAAGGCTACACCTTC. Translated, it gives CASSQGIVAGEGYTF. Drawing the rest from reference TRBV14 and TRBJ1-2, the complete variable domain is EAGVTQFPSHSVIEKGQTVTLRCDPISGHDNLYWYRRVMGKEIKFLLHFVKESKQDESGMPNNRFLAERTGGTYSTLKVQPAELEDSGVYFCASSQGIVAGEGYTFGSGTRLTVV.

This clone was recorded once. The gene calls are TRBV19 and TRBJ2-3; D gene unclear. The V and J ends lost 4 bases and 1 base respectively, with 6 bases between them. CDR3 length equals 13 residues. Germline CDR1 reads LNHDA; CDR2 reads SQIVND (reference sequence). In DNA, the CDR3 is TGTGCCAGTAGTACCTGGGGCACAGATACGCAGTATTTT. Its protein is CASSTWGTDTQYF.

The chain uses TRBV6-5 and TRBJ2-7, with D unresolved. CDR3 size: 13 residues. Trimming cost V 5 bases and J 3 bases, with 11 bases left between them. From germline, CDR1 is MNHEY and CDR2 SVGAGI. The CDR3 sequence is CASSTLSNYEQYF. The CDR3 region has the DNA TGTGCCAGCAGTACCCTTTCCAACTACGAGCAGTACTTC.

V gene TRBV14 combines with J gene TRBJ1-4; 9 nucleotides line up with TRBD1. This CDR3 has 14 residues. Germline V gene sequence: CDR1 SGHDN, CDR2 FVKESK. V lost 4 bases, J lost 6 bases, and 3 bases stayed unmatched. The CDR3 bases are TGTGCCAGCAGCCCGACAGGGGGGGATGAAAAACTGTTTTTT. It yields the protein CASSPTGGDEKLFF.

This clone was seen just once. This chain uses TRBV7-2 with TRBJ2-5; no clear D gene. The CDR3 consists of 16 residues. V lost 1 base, J lost 5 bases, and 17 bases lay in between. The germline V gene has CDR1 SGHTA and CDR2 FQGNSA. The CDR3: CASSLGLVPGRETQYF. DNA for the CDR3: TGTGCCAGCAGCTTAGGTCTGGTTCCGGGTCGGGAGACCCAGTACTTC. The full variable domain, completed using reference TRBV7-2 and TRBJ2-5, is GAGVSQSPSNKVTEKGKDVELRCDPISGHTALYWYRQSLGQGLEFLIYFQGNSAPDKSGLPSDRFSAERTGGSVSTLTIQRTQQEDSAVYLCASSLGLVPGRETQYFGPGTRLLVL.

The rearrangement uses TRBV18 and TRBJ2-7; 9 bases agree with TRBD1. The V segment lost 2 bases and the J segment 0 bases; nucleotides outside the gene matches: 5. The germline V gene encodes CDR1 KGHSH and CDR2 LQKENI. The CDR3 runs to 16 residues. CDR3 in DNA: TGTGCCAGCTCACCAATTGGGACAGGGCACTCCTACGAGCAGTACTTC. Translating it yields CASSPIGTGHSYEQYF.

CDR3 in DNA: TGTGCCAGCAGCGGTGGACGGTCCGACGGGGAGCTGTTTTTT. Its translation is CASSGGRSDGELFF. This chain connects TRBV9 to TRBJ2-2, with unresolved D. The CDR3 has 14 amino acids. The V and J ends lost 3 bases and 7 bases respectively, with 13 bases between them. CDR1 SGDLS and CDR2 YYNGEE come from the germline V gene. The variable domain in full, completed from reference TRBV9 and TRBJ2-2, reads DSGVTQTPKHLITATGQRVTLRCSPRSGDLSVYWYQQSLDQGLQFLIQYYNGEERAKGNILERFSAQQFPDLHSELNLSSLELGDSALYFCASSGGRSDGELFFGEGSRLTVL.

The rearrangement joins TRBV20-1 to TRBJ1-2; D is unresolved. The CDR3 length is 10 residues. V was shortened by 6 bases and J by 3 bases, with 5 bases between the two germline ends. The germline V gene has CDR1 DFQATT and CDR2 SNEGSKA (reference sequence). The CDR3 DNA reads TGCAGTGCGACCGACTATGGCTACACCTTC. As protein: CSATDYGYTF.

The chain employs TRBV25-1 and TRBJ2-2; no firm D call. V gave up 3 bases and J gave up 6 bases, with 5 bases separating them. This CDR3 is built from 12 residues. Germline values: CDR1 MGHDK, CDR2 SYGVNS. In DNA, the CDR3 is TGTGCCAGCAGTGATTCCCCCGGGGAGCTGTTTTTT. Protein sequence: CASSDSPGELFF.

This clone was detected once. The chain is built from TRBV19 and TRBJ2-1; D remains unclear. Germline V gene sequence: CDR1 LNHDA, CDR2 SQIVND (reference sequence). The CDR3 loop spans 14 amino acids. V lost 3 bases, J lost 6 bases, and 12 bases lay in between. The CDR3 coding sequence is TGTGCCAGTAGTATGGGGTGGGCTAGCAATGAGCAGTTCTTC. Translating gives CASSMGWASNEQFF.

The V gene is TRBV7-2, the J gene TRBJ1-1; D unresolved. Germline CDR1 and CDR2: SGHTA and FQGNSA. The CDR3 spans 10 residues. Trimming removed 4 bases from V and 10 bases from J, with 7 bases in between. The CDR3 sequence is CASSSTLAFF. In DNA, the CDR3 is TGTGCCAGCAGCTCAACTCTAGCTTTCTTT.

This clone was seen a few times. The rearrangement links TRBV29-1 to TRBJ2-1, with 7 bases fitting TRBD1. The V gene end was trimmed by 7 bases and the J gene end by 1 base; junction bases not matched to a gene: 16. CDR1 and CDR2 from the germline V gene are SQVTM and ANQGSEA. This CDR3 comprises 17 residues. CDR3 in DNA: TGCAGCGCTTCCGGGACAGCACTCTTCGGGTCCTACAATGAGCAGTTCTTC. Translating it yields CSASGTALFGSYNEQFF.

The DNA of the CDR3 is TGTGCCAGCAGTCCCTACAATGAGCAGTTCTTC. This sequence encodes CASSPYNEQFF. This chain connects TRBV2 to TRBJ2-1; D remains ambiguous. V was trimmed by 5 bases and J by 2 bases, leaving 1 base between them. In germline, CDR1 is SNHLY, CDR2 FYNNEI. CDR3 size: 11 residues.

This chain uses TRBV7-2 with TRBJ2-1, with 7 bases identical to TRBD2. From germline, CDR1 is SGHTA and CDR2 FQGNSA. CDR3 length: 13 residues. Trimming took 7 bases from V and 9 from J; bases not matched to a gene: 9. CDR3 region: CASNHGLEGEQFF. In nucleotides, the CDR3 is TGTGCCAGCAACCACGGACTAGAGGGTGAGCAGTTCTTC.

The V and J genes are TRBV5-4 and TRBJ2-1, with 8 bases matching TRBD2. Germline-derived CDR1 and CDR2 are SGHNT and YYREEE (reference sequence). The CDR3 extends over 17 amino acids. The trim removed 0 bases at V and 6 bases at J, leaving 11 bases unmatched. CDR3 amino acids: CASSLGQPGTSFNEQFF. CDR3 bases: TGTGCCAGCAGCTTGGGGCAGCCAGGGACTAGTTTCAATGAGCAGTTCTTC.

This sequence joins TRBV5-5 and TRBJ2-2, with TRBD1 matching 7 bases. The junction had 7 bases not matched to a gene; V was cut back by 3 bases and J by 2 bases. The CDR3 runs to 16 residues. Germline CDR1 reads SGHKS; CDR2 reads YYEKEE (reference sequence). The DNA for the CDR3 is TGTGCCAGCAGCTCCCACAGGGGAAGAAACACCGGGGAGCTGTTTTTT. Amino acids: CASSSHRGRNTGELFF.

This chain connects TRBV6-5 to TRBJ2-3, with D unresolved. V was trimmed by 0 bases and J by 1 base, leaving 5 bases between them. The CDR3 contains 14 residues. Germline loops: CDR1 MNHEY, CDR2 SVGAGI. CDR3 protein: CASSYSGGTDTQYF. The CDR3 DNA follows: TGTGCCAGCAGTTACTCGGGTGGCACAGATACGCAGTATTTT.

This chain joins TRBV4-1 and TRBJ1-1; tentative D call: TRBD1 (6 bases). The CDR3 runs to 14 residues. Per the germline V gene, CDR1 is MGHRA and CDR2 is YSYEKL. V shed 6 bases and J shed 2 bases, with 13 bases lying between them. The CDR3 DNA reads as TGCGCCAGCAGAGCGGGGGCGGCAAACACTGAAGCTTTCTTT. Translated, it gives CASRAGAANTEAFF.

The genes are TRBV5-1 and TRBJ2-3, with D possibly TRBD2 on 5 matching bases. Trimming removed 3 bases from V and 0 bases from J, with 8 bases in between. The CDR3 runs 14 residues. Germline V gene lookup returns CDR1 SGHRS and CDR2 YFSETQ. The CDR3 DNA sequence: TGCGCCAGCAGCTGGAGCGGAAGCACAGATACGCAGTATTTT. This encodes CASSWSGSTDTQYF. Using reference TRBV5-1 and TRBJ2-3 for the parts outside the CDR3, the full variable domain is KAGVTQTPRYLIKTRGQQVTLSCSPISGHRSVSWYQQTPGQGLQFLFEYFSETQRNKGNFPGRFSGRQFSNSRSEMNVSTLELGDSALYLCASSWSGSTDTQYFGPGTRLTVL.

The chain carries TRBV19 and TRBJ2-1, with 8 bases lining up with TRBD1. The J segment lost 0 bases and the V segment lost 10 bases, leaving 8 bases of the junction unmatched. The CDR3 has 15 residues. Germline CDR1 LNHDA, CDR2 SQIVND (reference sequence). DNA of the CDR3: TGTGCCACAGGACAGGGCCGAAGCTCCTACAATGAGCAGTTCTTC. Amino acid sequence: CATGQGRSSYNEQFF.

Only one count was recorded for this clone. Other DNA sequences of this sample code for an identical CDR3. The rearrangement links TRBV7-2 to TRBJ2-2; no definite D call. Germline V gene data show CDR1 as SGHTA and CDR2 as FQGNSA. The CDR3 is made up of 14 amino acids. Trimming removed 3 bases from V and 1 base from J, with 6 bases in between. CDR3 in DNA: TGTGCCAGCAGCTTCTCGGGGAACACCGGGGAGCTGTTTTTT. Protein: CASSFSGNTGELFF.

The rearrangement links TRBV5-6 to TRBJ2-7; D remains unclear. The CDR3 extends over 15 amino acids. Trimming stripped 1 base from V and 0 bases from J, with 11 bases between. CDR1 and CDR2 (germline): SGHDT, YYEEEE. The CDR3 DNA is TGTGCCAGCAGCTTGAAAAGGGCCGGCTCCTACGAGCAGTACTTC. Amino acid sequence: CASSLKRAGSYEQYF.

V usage is TRBV6-5 and J usage is TRBJ2-2; 9 bases are shared with TRBD1. This CDR3 spans 14 amino acids. The ends lost 4 bases at V and 8 bases at J; junction bases unmatched: 5. CDR1 is MNHEY, CDR2 SVGAGI, per germline. The CDR3 DNA sequence: TGTGCCAGCAGTTGGGACAGGGTCGCGGGGGAGCTGTTTTTT. It codes for CASSWDRVAGELFF.

The rearrangement uses TRBV29-1 and TRBJ1-2; D is unresolved. Germline CDR1 reads SQVTM; CDR2 reads ANQGSEA. This CDR3 has 11 amino acids. V lost 3 bases and J 7 bases, leaving 9 bases between the germline ends. The CDR3 protein is CSVDTDPGYTF. The CDR3 DNA sequence: TGCAGCGTTGACACAGACCCTGGCTACACCTTC.